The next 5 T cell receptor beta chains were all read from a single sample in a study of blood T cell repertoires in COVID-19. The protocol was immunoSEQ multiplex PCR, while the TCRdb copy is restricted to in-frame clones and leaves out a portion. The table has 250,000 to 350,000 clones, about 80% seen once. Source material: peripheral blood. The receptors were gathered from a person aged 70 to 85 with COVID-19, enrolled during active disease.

The CDR3 DNA reads TGCGCCAGCAGCCAAGTTGGGGTGGCGGGAGATACGCAGTATTTT. It translates to CASSQVGVAGDTQYF. This rearrangement joins TRBV4-1 to TRBJ2-3; weak D call: TRBD2 (5 bases). Deletions cut 1 base from V and 5 bases from J, with 13 bases between. The germline gives CDR1 MGHRA, CDR2 YSYEKL. The CDR3 is 15 residues long.

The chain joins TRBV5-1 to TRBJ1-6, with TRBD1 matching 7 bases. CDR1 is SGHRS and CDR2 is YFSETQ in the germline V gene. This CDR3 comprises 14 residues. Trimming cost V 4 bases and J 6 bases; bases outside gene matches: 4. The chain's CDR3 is CASSLTGSNSPLHF. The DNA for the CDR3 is TGCGCCAGCAGCCTGACAGGGAGTAATTCACCCCTCCACTTT.

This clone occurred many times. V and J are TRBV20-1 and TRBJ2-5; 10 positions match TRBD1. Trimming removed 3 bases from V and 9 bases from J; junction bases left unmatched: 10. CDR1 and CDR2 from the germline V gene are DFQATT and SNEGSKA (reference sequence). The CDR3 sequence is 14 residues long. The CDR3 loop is CSASRTGGTKAQYF. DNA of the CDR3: TGCAGTGCTAGTCGGACAGGGGGTACCAAGGCCCAGTACTTC.

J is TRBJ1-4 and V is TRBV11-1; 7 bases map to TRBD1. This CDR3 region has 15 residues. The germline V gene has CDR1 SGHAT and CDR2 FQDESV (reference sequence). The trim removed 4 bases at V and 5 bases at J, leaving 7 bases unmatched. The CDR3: CASSSRQGMNEKLFF. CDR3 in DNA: TGTGCCAGCAGCTCCCGACAGGGAATGAATGAAAAACTGTTTTTT.

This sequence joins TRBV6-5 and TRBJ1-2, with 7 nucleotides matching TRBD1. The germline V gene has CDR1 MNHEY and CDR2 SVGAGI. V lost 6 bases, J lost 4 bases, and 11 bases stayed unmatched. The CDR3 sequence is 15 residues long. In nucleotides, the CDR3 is TGTGCCAGCAGCCGTAACCGACAGGGAGGCTATGGCTACACCTTC. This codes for CASSRNRQGGYGYTF.